Sequencing of this T cell receptor (beta chain) was carried out in a study of shared clonotypes between healthy human individuals. Across the whole study: Plates per donor: three CD4 naive, three CD4 memory, two CD8 naive, one CD8 memory.

Here immunoSEQ multiplex PCR was the method, and the copy in TCRdb shows in-frame clones only, minus some. The profile shows about 2,100,000 clones, around 93% of them singletons. In germline, CDR1 is SGHTS, CDR2 YDEGEE. The V gene lost 4 bases and the J gene lost 4 bases, with 6 bases spanning the gap. CDR3 length: 11 residues. Naive CD8 cells lacked CD45RO, underwent positive selection for CCR7 and left out terminally differentiated effector memory CD45RA+ cells. Healthy HIV-negative adults without recent acute infections or vaccinations served as donors. This clonotype was sampled from a man aged 18 to 29 in good health. Some clones in this sample may be carry-over from other donors' samples. The source material was naive CD8+ T cells from PBMCs. This chain links TRBV5-8 with TRBJ2-7; the D is unclear. The chain's CDR3 is CASSQKYEQYF. The CDR3 nucleotides read TGTGCCAGCAGCCAAAAATACGAGCAGTACTTC. The full variable domain, its missing parts supplied by reference TRBV5-8 and TRBJ2-7, is EAGVTQSPTHLIKTRGQQATLRCSPISGHTSVYWYQQALGLGLQFLLWYDEGEERNRGNFPPRFSGRQFPNYSSELNVNALELEDSALYLCASSQKYEQYFGPGTRLTVT.